These 14 T cell receptor beta chains came from one sample sequenced in a study of T cell changes during pregnancy in multiple sclerosis. Data came from immunoSEQ multiplex PCR; TCRdb stores just in-frame clones and leaves some out. The sample has some 97,000 clones; around 94% are singletons. Sequencing was performed on peripheral blood, taken in the second trimester of pregnancy. All receptors derive from a female donor with multiple sclerosis, enrolled in a pregnancy study.

The chain carries TRBV2 and TRBJ1-2; D is ambiguous. Trimming shortened V by 8 bases and J by 12 bases, and 16 bases separated the two germline ends. The CDR3 is made up of 11 amino acids. Germline V gives CDR1 SNHLY, CDR2 FYNNEI. CDR3 coding DNA: TGTGCCAGCGAGAAGAGCTTGTCGAACACCTTC. This encodes CASEKSLSNTF.

The chain combines TRBV19 with TRBJ2-1, with TRBD2 identical over 10 bases. Per germline, CDR1 LNHDA and CDR2 SQIVND (reference sequence). This CDR3 has 14 residues. With 7 bases clipped from V and 9 bases from J, the junction kept 9 bases outside the gene matches. The CDR3 protein is CASNRLAGDGEQFF. CDR3 in DNA: TGTGCCAGTAATCGGCTAGCGGGAGATGGTGAGCAGTTCTTC.

The genes are TRBV28 and TRBJ2-3, with TRBD1 matching 9 bases. Per the germline V gene, CDR1 is MDHEN and CDR2 is SYDVKM. Unmatched junction bases numbered 10, after V lost 5 bases and J lost 1 base. The CDR3 has 17 residues. The CDR3 spells CASSSIGQGKGTDTQYF. The DNA of the CDR3 is TGTGCCAGCAGTAGCATCGGACAGGGGAAGGGCACAGATACGCAGTATTTT.

CDR3 sequence reads: CASSLQGGTEAFF. CDR3 bases: TGTGCCAGCAGCTTACAGGGGGGCACTGAAGCTTTCTTT. The chain links TRBV13 to TRBJ1-1; TRBD1 matches 7 bases. The CDR3 runs 13 residues. Germline CDR1 reads PRHDT; CDR2 reads FYEKMQ (reference sequence). The trim removed 2 bases at V and 4 bases at J, leaving 1 base unmatched.

The chain joins TRBV9 to TRBJ2-1; a weak D match, TRBD2 (6 bases). The CDR3 sequence is 15 residues long. V was shortened by 1 base and J by 5 bases, with 13 bases between the two germline ends. Germline assignment: CDR1 SGDLS and CDR2 YYNGEE. CDR3 sequence reads: CASSVFGPSDNEQFF. The CDR3 DNA follows: TGTGCCAGCAGCGTATTCGGGCCTAGCGACAATGAGCAGTTCTTC. Complete variable domain (other parts from reference TRBV9 and TRBJ2-1): DSGVTQTPKHLITATGQRVTLRCSPRSGDLSVYWYQQSLDQGLQFLIQYYNGEERAKGNILERFSAQQFPDLHSELNLSSLELGDSALYFCASSVFGPSDNEQFFGPGTRLTVL.

This clone has a count of ten or more. This CDR3 is also generated by other DNA sequences in the sample. This sequence joins TRBV30 and TRBJ1-3; TRBD1 aligns across 7 bases. V dropped 5 bases and J dropped 0; count of bases not matched to a gene: 7. The V gene's germline CDR1 is GTSNPN and CDR2 SVGIG (reference sequence). The CDR3 loop spans 15 amino acids. CDR3 sequence (DNA): TGTGCCTGGTCGAGGGACAGTGGCTCTGGAAACACCATATATTTT. This translates into CAWSRDSGSGNTIYF.

The gene calls are TRBV7-8 and TRBJ2-2; 7 bases align to TRBD2. The germline V gene encodes CDR1 SGHVS and CDR2 FQNEAQ. The CDR3 is 13 amino acids. The trim removed 5 bases at V and 5 bases at J, leaving 2 bases unmatched. DNA of the CDR3: TGTGCCAGCAGCCAGGGAGGGACCGGGGAGCTGTTTTTT. Translating gives CASSQGGTGELFF. Looking up the rest from reference TRBV7-8 and TRBJ2-2 gives the full variable domain: GAGVSQSPRYKVAKRGQDVALRCDPISGHVSLFWYQQALGQGPEFLTYFQNEAQLDKSGLPSDRFFAERPEGSVSTLKIQRTQQEDSAVYLCASSQGGTGELFFGEGSRLTVL.

The V call is TRBV5-1, the J call TRBJ1-1; D is uncertain. V lost 2 bases and J lost 7, with 9 bases in between. The CDR3 is made up of 12 amino acids. The V gene's germline CDR1 is SGHRS and CDR2 YFSETQ. This CDR3 reads CASSFPGNEAFF. The CDR3 DNA reads TGCGCCAGCAGCTTTCCGGGGAATGAAGCTTTCTTT.

The chain couples TRBV5-6 to TRBJ1-5; perhaps TRBD1 as D (6 bases). Trimming took 1 base from V and 0 from J, leaving 14 bases between them. The CDR3 sequence is 17 residues long. Germline V lookup: CDR1 SGHDT, CDR2 YYEEEE. CDR3 region: CASSLKFGQNSNQPQHF. The CDR3 DNA is TGTGCCAGCAGCTTGAAGTTCGGACAGAATAGCAATCAGCCCCAGCATTTT.

The chain couples TRBV2 to TRBJ2-6; 7 bases are a match to TRBD1. Trimming at V came to 6 bases and at J to 2 bases, leaving 4 bases not matched to a gene. Germline-derived CDR1 and CDR2 are SNHLY and FYNNEI. The CDR3 is made up of 15 amino acids. The CDR3 is CASRETGTGANVLTF. DNA of the CDR3: TGTGCCAGCAGGGAGACAGGGACTGGGGCCAACGTCCTGACTTTC.

V is TRBV27 and J is TRBJ2-1, with 8 bases aligning to TRBD2. Germline values: CDR1 MNHEY, CDR2 SMNVEV (reference sequence). The ends lost 5 bases at V and 1 base at J; junction bases unmatched: 7. The CDR3 is 16 amino acids. Written as DNA, the CDR3 is TGTGCCAGCAGTCAAAATAGCGGGGATTCCTACAATGAGCAGTTCTTC. It encodes CASSQNSGDSYNEQFF.

This clone has a single count. The chain employs TRBV2 and TRBJ1-6; D is unclear. The germline V and J ends were trimmed by 4 bases and 1 base, with 8 bases remaining between them. Germline loops: CDR1 SNHLY, CDR2 FYNNEI. CDR3 length: 15 residues. The CDR3 DNA sequence: TGTGCCAGCAGTGTGGAGCCATCCTATAATTCACCCCTCCACTTT. Residues: CASSVEPSYNSPLHF.

V gene TRBV28 combines with J gene TRBJ1-2, with D perhaps TRBD1 (6 bases). V was cut by 4 bases and J by 8 bases, with 14 bases left in between. The CDR3 length is 13 residues. CDR1 and CDR2 from the germline V gene are MDHEN and SYDVKM. The CDR3 DNA reads TGTGCCAGCAGTTGGGGCGGGGGGCAAGGCTACACCTTC. This translates into CASSWGGGQGYTF.

V gene TRBV6-6 combines with J gene TRBJ2-5; 7 bases line up with TRBD1. After removal of 6 bases from V and 5 bases from J, the junction contained 6 bases not matched to a gene. CDR1 and CDR2 (germline): MNHNY, SVGAGI (reference sequence). The CDR3 is 13 residues long. CDR3 sequence reads: CASSLYRGETQYF. The CDR3, as DNA: TGTGCCAGCAGCCTGTACAGGGGCGAGACCCAGTACTTC.